The clone carrying this T cell receptor (beta chain) was observed a few times. Its antigen is unknown. The beta constant-region primer was an equimolar mix of two oligonucleotides covering TRBC1 and TRBC2. Ligated cDNA was amplified by four rounds of PCR with nested alpha and beta constant-region primers and SP2. MiXCR was run by TCRdb on the UMI-ligation and nested PCR reads, yielding one entry per CDR3 protein. Of more than 120,000 distinct CDR3 sequences listed, under 25% are singletons. This record belongs to a study of naive and memory T cell subsets. Trimming left V 2 bases short and J 2 bases short, with 11 bases between. The CDR3 spans 14 residues. Germline CDR1 and CDR2: SGHRS and YFSETQ. General observations from the study: A few larger clonotypes appeared in naive repertoires, especially CD8, possibly memory cells re-expressing CD45RA.

The sequencing sample was made of naive CD8+ T cells from blood. The V and J genes are TRBV5-1 and TRBJ2-7; D uncertain. The TCR sequence derives from a human donor in good health. In nucleotides, the CDR3 is TGCGCCAGCAGCTTCCGGCGCGAGGCCTACGAGCAGTACTTC. The encoded protein is CASSFRREAYEQYF.